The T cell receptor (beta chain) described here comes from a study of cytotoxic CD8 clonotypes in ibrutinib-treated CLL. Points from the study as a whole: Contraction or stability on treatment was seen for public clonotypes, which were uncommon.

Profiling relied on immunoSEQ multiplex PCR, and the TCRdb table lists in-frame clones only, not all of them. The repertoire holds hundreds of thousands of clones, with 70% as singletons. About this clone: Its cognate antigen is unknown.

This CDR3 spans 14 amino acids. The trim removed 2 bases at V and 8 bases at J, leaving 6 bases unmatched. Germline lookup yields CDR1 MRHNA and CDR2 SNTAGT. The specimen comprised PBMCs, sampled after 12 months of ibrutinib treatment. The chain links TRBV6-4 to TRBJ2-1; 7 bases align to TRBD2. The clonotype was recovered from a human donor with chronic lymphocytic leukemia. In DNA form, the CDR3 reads TGTGCCAGCAGTGACGAGCGGGGAGGGGATGAGCAGTTCTTC. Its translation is CASSDERGGDEQFF.